The 26 T cell receptor beta chains given below trace back to one sample, sequenced in a study of early T cells in non-severe SARS-CoV-2 infection (dated by TCRdb to about 2021). The library relied on 5' RACE. The data were produced on a NextSeq 500. In TCRdb, the public reads were trimmed at Q25 with fastp and aligned with MiXCR, with productive beta chains retained. Identical CDR3 protein sequences are pooled into one entry, listed with their most common genes and DNA. This sample has about 80,000 distinct CDR3 sequences in its table, and about 5% of those were observed once. Together, the top ten hold under 7.5% of the sample. The sequencing used whole blood, collected at baseline. The source of these receptors is an adult who was a healthcare worker with PCR-confirmed SARS-CoV-2 infection or an uninfected control (not recorded which).

This clonotype was seen a few times. V is TRBV5-1 and J is TRBJ1-1; 8 bases are shared with TRBD1. V was clipped by 7 bases and J by 1 base; unmatched bases: 6. Per the germline V gene, CDR1 is SGHRS and CDR2 is YFSETQ. This CDR3 is built from 14 residues. CDR3 in amino acids: CASEDGQGNTEAFF. Written as DNA, the CDR3 is TGCGCCAGCGAGGACGGACAGGGGAACACTGAAGCTTTCTTT.

This clonotype was observed a handful of times. This chain uses TRBV9 with TRBJ1-2; TRBD1 matches 10 bases. In germline, CDR1 is SGDLS, CDR2 YYNGEE. V was clipped by 4 bases and J by 3 bases; unmatched bases: 9. The CDR3 loop spans 16 amino acids. The CDR3 loop is CASSTPRDRGDYGYTF. CDR3 coding DNA: TGTGCCAGCAGCACTCCCCGGGACAGGGGCGACTATGGCTACACCTTC.

This clonotype occurred many times. V and J are TRBV10-1 and TRBJ2-1; the match to TRBD2 covers 7 bases. The CDR3 is 19 residues long. The germline V gene has CDR1 WNHNN and CDR2 SYGVQD (reference sequence). V was pared by 4 bases and J by 0 bases, with 15 bases of the junction left unmatched. CDR3 loop: CASSGSLPGGRSSYNEQFF. DNA of the CDR3: TGCGCCAGCAGTGGGTCTCTTCCTGGCGGGAGAAGCTCCTACAATGAGCAGTTCTTC.

This clonotype was detected many times. The CDR3 nucleotides are TGTGCCACCTCCCTCGGGGGGACAGGGAGCTCCTACGAGCAGTACTTC. Residues: CATSLGGTGSSYEQYF. The V call is TRBV6-5, the J call TRBJ2-7, with 9 bases matching TRBD1. The J segment lost 0 bases and the V segment lost 10 bases, leaving 13 bases of the junction unmatched. Germline V gene lookup returns CDR1 MNHEY and CDR2 SVGAGI. CDR3 length: 16 amino acids.

This clonotype was found many times. This sequence joins TRBV20-1 and TRBJ1-4; no definite D call. Germline CDR1 DFQATT, CDR2 SNEGSKA (reference sequence). V was pared by 1 base and J by 0 bases, with 21 bases between. The CDR3 contains 19 residues. CDR3 DNA sequence: TGCAGTGCTAGAGTGGTACCCTCGGTTCTGGGAGCAACTAATGAAAAACTGTTTTTT. This codes for CSARVVPSVLGATNEKLFF.

About this clonotype: Possible read error: a much larger clone is one base away. The chain uses TRBV7-7 and TRBJ1-5; D gene ambiguous. CDR3 length equals 13 residues. The germline V gene has CDR1 SSHAT and CDR2 FNYEAQ (reference sequence). Here the CDR3 reads CVSSLEVGQPQHF. The CDR3 nucleotides read TGTGTCAGCAGCCTGGAGGTGGGCCAGCCCCAGCATTTT.

This clonotype appeared many times. The chain joins TRBV20-1 to TRBJ2-2; the match to TRBD2 covers 11 bases. This CDR3 has 15 residues. J lost 5 bases, V lost 5 bases, and 7 bases had no gene match. Germline CDR1 DFQATT, CDR2 SNEGSKA (reference sequence). The CDR3 coding sequence is TGCAGTGCTGCGCCCGGGACTAGCGGAACCGGGGAGCTGTTTTTT. This sequence encodes CSAAPGTSGTGELFF.

The chain is built from TRBV15 and TRBJ2-1; a possible D gene is TRBD1 (6 bases). This CDR3 is 13 amino acids long. Germline values: CDR1 LNHNV, CDR2 YYDKDF (reference sequence). The V gene lost 5 bases and the J gene lost 8 bases, with 13 bases spanning the gap. The CDR3: CATSAGVLHEQFF. In nucleotides, the CDR3 is TGTGCCACCAGCGCAGGGGTGTTGCATGAGCAGTTCTTC.

CDR3 DNA: TGTGCCAGCAGTTTGGCGGGGGTAGCCAAAAACATTCAGTACTTC. Its translation is CASSLAGVAKNIQYF. V and J are TRBV12-3 or TRBV12-4 and TRBJ2-4, with 7 bases identical to TRBD2. The CDR3 runs 15 residues. J was trimmed by 0 bases and V by 3 bases; bases with no gene match: 2.

In this sample, this clonotype turned up many times. The CDR3 sequence is CSAGGYGTSGSTDTQYF. The CDR3 nucleotides are TGCAGTGCCGGGGGGTACGGGACTAGCGGGAGCACAGATACGCAGTATTTT. The chain joins TRBV20-1 to TRBJ2-3; the match to TRBD2 covers 12 bases. The CDR3 has 17 amino acids. Per the germline V gene, CDR1 is DFQATT and CDR2 is SNEGSKA (reference sequence). After removal of 6 bases from V and 0 bases from J, the junction contained 10 bases not matched to a gene.

The chain links TRBV27 to TRBJ2-2; no reliable D call. V was cut by 0 bases and J by 3 bases, with 2 bases left in between. The CDR3 totals 13 residues. The germline V gene has CDR1 MNHEY and CDR2 SMNVEV (reference sequence). The CDR3 sequence is CASSLSHTGELFF. CDR3 bases: TGTGCCAGCAGTTTATCCCACACCGGGGAGCTGTTTTTT.

The sample holds many counts of this clonotype. The chain carries TRBV18 and TRBJ1-1; the D is unclear. Germline V lookup: CDR1 KGHSH, CDR2 LQKENI. The CDR3 runs to 14 residues. Trimming shortened V by 1 base and J by 4 bases, and 10 bases separated the two germline ends. CDR3 protein: CASSPQGPFTEAFF. The CDR3, as DNA: TGTGCCAGCTCACCACAAGGGCCATTCACTGAAGCTTTCTTT.

This clonotype appeared many times. This rearrangement joins TRBV28 to TRBJ2-7, with 8 bases matching TRBD2. V was pared by 5 bases and J by 3 bases, with 3 bases of the junction left unmatched. CDR1 and CDR2 from the germline V gene are MDHEN and SYDVKM. The CDR3 sequence is 13 residues long. Here the CDR3 reads CASSSGSSYEQYF. As DNA, the CDR3 is TGTGCCAGCAGTAGCGGGAGTAGCTACGAGCAGTACTTC.

This clonotype was seen ten or more times. The rearrangement joins TRBV7-6 to TRBJ2-5; no clear D. The CDR3 covers 15 residues. The germline V gene has CDR1 SGHVS and CDR2 FNYEAQ. The V end lost 1 base, the J end lost 2 bases, and 11 bases lay between the germline ends. The CDR3 DNA reads TGTGCCAGCAGCTTAGACGACGGCGATCAAGAGACCCAGTACTTC. Its translation: CASSLDDGDQETQYF.

This clonotype was seen a handful of times. The chain is built from TRBV15 and TRBJ2-3; possible D gene TRBD2, 5 bases. The CDR3 sequence is 16 residues long. Trimming left V 2 bases short and J 2 bases short, with 14 bases between. The germline V gene encodes CDR1 LNHNV and CDR2 YYDKDF (reference sequence). DNA for the CDR3: TGTGCCACCAGCAGAACCCCAGCGGCTTACACAGATACGCAGTATTTT. As protein: CATSRTPAAYTDTQYF.

Ten or more counts support this clonotype. The DNA of the CDR3 is TGCGCCAGCAGCTTGGCCAGACTAGCGGGAGTCAACGAGCAGTACTTC. Protein sequence: CASSLARLAGVNEQYF. The chain has TRBV5-1 and TRBJ2-7, with TRBD2 identical over 12 bases. Looked up from germline, CDR1 is SGHRS and CDR2 is YFSETQ. This CDR3 region has 16 residues. Trimming cost V 0 bases and J 5 bases; bases outside gene matches: 6.

V is TRBV10-1 and J is TRBJ2-7; D is perhaps TRBD1 (6 bases). Trimming left V 5 bases short and J 4 bases short, with 9 bases between. The CDR3 totals 12 residues. CDR1 and CDR2 from the germline V gene are WNHNN and SYGVQD (reference sequence). The CDR3 loop is CASSRTVYEQYF. The CDR3, as DNA: TGCGCCAGCAGTCGGACAGTTTACGAGCAGTACTTC.

This clonotype has at least ten counts. The chain recombines TRBV6-4 with TRBJ1-2; D not certain. Germline V gives CDR1 MRHNA, CDR2 SNTAGT. Deletions cut 0 bases from V and 4 bases from J, with 12 bases between. CDR3 length equals 15 residues. The CDR3 loop is CASSDSVLAPYGYTF. The CDR3, as DNA: TGTGCCAGCAGTGACTCGGTACTCGCCCCCTATGGCTACACCTTC.

The chain carries TRBV5-6 and TRBJ2-7; D call uncertain. CDR3 size: 11 residues. CDR1 is SGHDT, CDR2 YYEEEE, per germline. Trimming shortened V by 0 bases and J by 5 bases, and 3 bases separated the two germline ends. The CDR3 reads CASSLVDEQYF. The CDR3 DNA reads as TGTGCCAGCAGCTTGGTTGACGAGCAGTACTTC. Variable domain in full (rest from reference TRBV5-6 and TRBJ2-7): DAGVTQSPTHLIKTRGQQVTLRCSPKSGHDTVSWYQQALGQGPQFIFQYYEEEERQRGNFPDRFSGHQFPNYSSELNVNALLLGDSALYLCASSLVDEQYFGPGTRLTVT.

This clonotype was observed at least ten times. The CDR3 is CASSLRESPHNEQFF. For the CDR3, the DNA is TGCGCCAGCAGCTTGCGGGAGTCCCCCCACAATGAGCAGTTCTTC. This sequence joins TRBV5-1 and TRBJ2-1; the D gene is possibly TRBD2 (6 bases). The germline V gene encodes CDR1 SGHRS and CDR2 YFSETQ. The V end was cut by 1 base, the J end by 5 bases, with 13 bases between. CDR3 size: 15 residues.

This clonotype was picked up many times. V and J are TRBV19 and TRBJ2-1; D is perhaps TRBD2 (6 bases). Germline lookup yields CDR1 LNHDA and CDR2 SQIVND (reference sequence). CDR3 length: 13 amino acids. Between the trimmed V and J ends, which lost 8 bases and 0 bases, there was a span of 8 bases. This chain's CDR3 is CASATSSYNEQFF. The CDR3 DNA follows: TGTGCCAGTGCGACTAGCTCCTACAATGAGCAGTTCTTC. The full variable domain, rest sourced from reference TRBV19 and TRBJ2-1, is DGGITQSPKYLFRKEGQNVTLSCEQNLNHDAMYWYRQDPGQGLRLIYYSQIVNDFQKGDIAEGYSVSREKKESFPLTVTSAQKNPTAFYLCASATSSYNEQFFGPGTRLTVL.

There are many counts of this clonotype. J is TRBJ2-1 and V is TRBV6-5; D perhaps matches TRBD2 (5 bases). CDR1 is MNHEY, CDR2 SVGAGI, per germline. The CDR3 is made up of 16 amino acids. With 5 bases removed from V and 5 bases from J, the gap between germline ends came to 19 bases. This chain's CDR3 is CASSPHTGRGNNEQFF. CDR3 DNA sequence: TGTGCCAGCAGTCCTCATACTGGCCGGGGTAACAATGAGCAGTTCTTC.

The chain joins TRBV11-1 to TRBJ2-3; D tentatively reads TRBD1 or TRBD2 (5 bases each). The ends were cut back, 5 bases at V and 1 base at J, with 13 bases in the middle. The CDR3 sequence is 15 residues long. Germline CDR1 and CDR2: SGHAT and FQDESV (reference sequence). Here the CDR3 DNA reads TGTGCCAGCAGCCCGCAGACGGGACGCACAGATACGCAGTATTTT. This translates into CASSPQTGRTDTQYF.

The sample holds many counts of this clonotype. The chain employs TRBV29-1 and TRBJ1-1; D not certain. Germline values: CDR1 SQVTM, CDR2 ANQGSEA. The CDR3 length is 13 residues. Deletions cut 5 bases from V and 6 bases from J, with 16 bases between. This CDR3 reads CSVTWTPPAEAFF. CDR3 in DNA: TGCAGCGTTACTTGGACGCCCCCAGCTGAAGCTTTCTTT.

The chain carries TRBV18 and TRBJ1-1, with TRBD1 matching 7 bases. The CDR3 extends over 15 amino acids. CDR1 is KGHSH and CDR2 is LQKENI in the germline V gene. Losses at the gene ends were 3 bases for V and 5 bases for J; bases not matched to a gene: 9. CDR3: CASSPLGTGVTEAFF. In DNA, the CDR3 is TGTGCCAGCTCACCCCTGGGTACAGGGGTAACTGAAGCTTTCTTT.

This clonotype was observed at least ten times. This CDR3 reads CASSPPGLRVEQFF. CDR3 in DNA: TGTGCCAGCTCACCACCGGGTTTGAGGGTTGAGCAGTTCTTC. The rearrangement links TRBV18 to TRBJ2-1, with D perhaps matching TRBD2 (5 bases). The CDR3 runs 14 residues. Germline V CDR1 and CDR2: KGHSH, LQKENI. V lost 0 bases and J 9 bases, leaving 12 bases between the germline ends.